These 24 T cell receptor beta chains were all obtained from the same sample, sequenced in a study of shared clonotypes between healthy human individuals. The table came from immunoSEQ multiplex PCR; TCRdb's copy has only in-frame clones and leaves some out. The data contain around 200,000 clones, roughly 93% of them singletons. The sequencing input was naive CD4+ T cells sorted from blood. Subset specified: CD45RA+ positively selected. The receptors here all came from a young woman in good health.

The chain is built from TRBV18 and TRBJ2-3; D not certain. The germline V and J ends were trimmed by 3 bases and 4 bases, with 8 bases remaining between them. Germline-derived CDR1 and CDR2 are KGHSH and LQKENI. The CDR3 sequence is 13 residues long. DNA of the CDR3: TGTGCCAGCTCACCGTTATTGGCAGATACGCAGTATTTT. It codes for CASSPLLADTQYF.

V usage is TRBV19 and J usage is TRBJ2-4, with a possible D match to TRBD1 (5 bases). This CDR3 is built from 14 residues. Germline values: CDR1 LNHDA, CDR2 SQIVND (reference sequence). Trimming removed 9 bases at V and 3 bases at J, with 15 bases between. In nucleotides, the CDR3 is TGTGCCAGCTGGGGCCAACCTTACAAAAACATTCAGTACTTC. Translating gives CASWGQPYKNIQYF.

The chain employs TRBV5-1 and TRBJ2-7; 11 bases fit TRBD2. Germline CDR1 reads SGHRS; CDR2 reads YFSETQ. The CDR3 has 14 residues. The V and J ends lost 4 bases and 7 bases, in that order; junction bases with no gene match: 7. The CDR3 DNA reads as TGCGCCAGCAGCAGTACTAGCGGGAGCCGGGAGCAGTACTTC. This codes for CASSSTSGSREQYF.

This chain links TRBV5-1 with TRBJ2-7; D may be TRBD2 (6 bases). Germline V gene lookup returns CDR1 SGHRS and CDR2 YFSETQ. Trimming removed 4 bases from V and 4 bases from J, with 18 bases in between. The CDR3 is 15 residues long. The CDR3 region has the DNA TGCGCCAGCAGCCGAAGAGACTTGGAGGGATACGAGCAGTACTTC. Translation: CASSRRDLEGYEQYF.

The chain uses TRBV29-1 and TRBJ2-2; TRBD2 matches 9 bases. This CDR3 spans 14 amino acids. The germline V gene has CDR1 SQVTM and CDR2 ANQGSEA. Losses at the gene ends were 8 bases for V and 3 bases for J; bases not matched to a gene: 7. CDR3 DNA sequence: TGCAGCCCAAGACTAGCGGCAGACACCGGGGAGCTGTTTTTT. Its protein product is CSPRLAADTGELFF.

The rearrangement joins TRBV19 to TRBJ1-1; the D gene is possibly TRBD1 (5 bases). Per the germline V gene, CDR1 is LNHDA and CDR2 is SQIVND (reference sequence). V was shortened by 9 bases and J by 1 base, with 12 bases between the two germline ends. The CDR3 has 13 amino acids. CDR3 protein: CASYPQGNTEAFF. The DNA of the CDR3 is TGTGCCAGCTACCCCCAGGGGAACACTGAAGCTTTCTTT.

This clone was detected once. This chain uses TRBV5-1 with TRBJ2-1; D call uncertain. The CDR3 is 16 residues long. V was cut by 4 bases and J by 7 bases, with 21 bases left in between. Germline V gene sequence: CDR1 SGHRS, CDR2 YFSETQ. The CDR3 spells CASSESFLGKKNEQFF. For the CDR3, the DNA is TGCGCCAGCAGCGAATCATTCCTGGGGAAGAAAAATGAGCAGTTCTTC.

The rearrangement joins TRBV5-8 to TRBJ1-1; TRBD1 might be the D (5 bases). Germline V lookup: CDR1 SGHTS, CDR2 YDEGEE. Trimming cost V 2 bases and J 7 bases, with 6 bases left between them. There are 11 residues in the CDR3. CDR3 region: CASSFQGEAFF. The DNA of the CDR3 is TGTGCCAGCAGCTTTCAGGGTGAAGCTTTCTTT.

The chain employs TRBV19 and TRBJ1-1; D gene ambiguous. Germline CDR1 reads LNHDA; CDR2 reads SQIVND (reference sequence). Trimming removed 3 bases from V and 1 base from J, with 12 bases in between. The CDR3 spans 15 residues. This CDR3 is CASSIQHVGNTEAFF. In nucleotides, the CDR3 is TGTGCCAGTAGTATTCAACACGTAGGGAACACTGAAGCTTTCTTT.

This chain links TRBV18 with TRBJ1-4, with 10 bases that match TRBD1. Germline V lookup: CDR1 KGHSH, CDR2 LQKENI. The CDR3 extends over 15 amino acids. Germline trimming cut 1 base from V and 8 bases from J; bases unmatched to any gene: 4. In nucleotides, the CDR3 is TGTGCCAGCTCACCACAGACAGGGGGCGAGGAAAAACTGTTTTTT. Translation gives CASSPQTGGEEKLFF.

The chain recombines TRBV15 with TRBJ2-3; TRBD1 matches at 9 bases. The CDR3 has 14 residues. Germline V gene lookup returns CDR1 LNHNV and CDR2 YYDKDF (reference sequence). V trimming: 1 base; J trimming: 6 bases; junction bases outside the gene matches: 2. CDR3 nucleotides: TGTGCCACCAGCAGAGGGACAGGGGCCGATACGCAGTATTTT. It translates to CATSRGTGADTQYF.

This CDR3 reads CASSINPRAGELFF. CDR3 DNA sequence: TGTGCCAGTAGTATTAATCCCCGAGCCGGGGAGCTGTTTTTT. The V gene is TRBV19, the J gene TRBJ2-2; no clear D gene. The CDR3 contains 14 residues. V lost 3 bases to trimming and J lost 6 bases, with 11 bases between them. CDR1 is LNHDA, CDR2 SQIVND, per germline (reference sequence).

The CDR3 protein is CASILNQKPEAFF. CDR3 sequence (DNA): TGTGCCAGCATTCTCAACCAAAAACCAGAAGCTTTCTTT. The V gene is TRBV28, the J gene TRBJ1-1, with unresolved D. Trimming pared 7 bases from V and 8 bases from J, leaving 17 bases between. Per germline, CDR1 MDHEN and CDR2 SYDVKM. CDR3 length: 13 residues.

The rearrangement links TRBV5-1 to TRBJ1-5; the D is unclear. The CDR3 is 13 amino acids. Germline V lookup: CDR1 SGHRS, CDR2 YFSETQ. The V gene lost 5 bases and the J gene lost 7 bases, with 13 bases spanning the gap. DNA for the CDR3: TGCGCCAGCAGAAGAGAGTTCGGCCAGCCCCAGCATTTT. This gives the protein CASRREFGQPQHF.

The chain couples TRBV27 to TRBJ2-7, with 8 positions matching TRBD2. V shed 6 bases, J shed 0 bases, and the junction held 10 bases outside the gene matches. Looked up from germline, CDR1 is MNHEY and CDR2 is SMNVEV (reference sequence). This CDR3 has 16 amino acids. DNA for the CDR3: TGTGCCAGCAGGCGGAGATCCGGGACTAGCTCCTACGAGCAGTACTTC. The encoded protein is CASRRRSGTSSYEQYF.

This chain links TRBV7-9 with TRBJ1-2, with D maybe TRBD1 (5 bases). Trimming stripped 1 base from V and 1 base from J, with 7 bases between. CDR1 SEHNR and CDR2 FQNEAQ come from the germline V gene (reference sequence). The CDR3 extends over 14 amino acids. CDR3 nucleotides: TGTGCCAGCAGCTTAGGTCAGGGTAACTATGGCTACACCTTC. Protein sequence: CASSLGQGNYGYTF.

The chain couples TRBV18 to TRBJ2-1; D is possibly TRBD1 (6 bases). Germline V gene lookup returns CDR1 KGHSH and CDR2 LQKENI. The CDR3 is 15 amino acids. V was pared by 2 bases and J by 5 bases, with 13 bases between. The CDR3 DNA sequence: TGTGCCAGCTCACCAGGGCAGGGGCTCGACAATGAGCAGTTCTTC. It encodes CASSPGQGLDNEQFF.

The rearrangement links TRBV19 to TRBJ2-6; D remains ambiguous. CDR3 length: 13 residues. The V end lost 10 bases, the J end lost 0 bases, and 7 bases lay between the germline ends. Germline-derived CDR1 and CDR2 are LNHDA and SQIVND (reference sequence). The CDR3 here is CATSTSGANVLTF. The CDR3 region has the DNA TGTGCCACTTCGACCTCTGGGGCCAACGTCCTGACTTTC.

CDR3 amino acids: CASSDHREWSTDTQYF. DNA of the CDR3: TGTGCCAGCAGCGATCATCGGGAGTGGAGCACAGATACGCAGTATTTT. This sequence joins TRBV27 and TRBJ2-3, with a weak D call TRBD2 (6 bases). CDR3 length: 16 residues. Germline assignment: CDR1 MNHEY and CDR2 SMNVEV (reference sequence). V was clipped by 6 bases and J by 0 bases, with 16 bases between them.

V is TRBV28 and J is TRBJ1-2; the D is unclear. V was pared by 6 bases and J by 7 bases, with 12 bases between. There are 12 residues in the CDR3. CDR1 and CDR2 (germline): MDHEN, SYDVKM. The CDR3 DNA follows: TGTGCCAGCAGAAGGGCCCCCCTTGGCTACACCTTC. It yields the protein CASRRAPLGYTF.

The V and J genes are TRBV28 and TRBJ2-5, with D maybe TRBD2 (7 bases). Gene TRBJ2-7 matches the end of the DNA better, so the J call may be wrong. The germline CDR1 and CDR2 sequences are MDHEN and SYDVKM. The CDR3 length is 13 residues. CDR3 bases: TGTGCCATACGGGGAGGGGGTTCGTACGAGCAGTACTTC. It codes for CAIRGGGSYEQYF.

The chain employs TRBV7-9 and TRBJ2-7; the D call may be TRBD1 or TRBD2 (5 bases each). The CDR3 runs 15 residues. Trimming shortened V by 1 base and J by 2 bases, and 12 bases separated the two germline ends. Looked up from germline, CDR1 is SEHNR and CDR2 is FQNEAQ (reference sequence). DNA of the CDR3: TGTGCCAGCAGCTTAGTGGGGACCGTTACCTACGAGCAGTACTTC. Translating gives CASSLVGTVTYEQYF.

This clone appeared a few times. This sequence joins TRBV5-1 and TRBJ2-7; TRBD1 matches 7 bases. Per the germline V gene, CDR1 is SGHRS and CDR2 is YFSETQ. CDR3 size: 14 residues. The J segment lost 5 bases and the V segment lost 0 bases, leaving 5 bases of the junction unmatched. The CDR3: CASSLGQGPNEQYF. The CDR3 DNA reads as TGCGCCAGCAGCTTGGGACAGGGACCGAACGAGCAGTACTTC.

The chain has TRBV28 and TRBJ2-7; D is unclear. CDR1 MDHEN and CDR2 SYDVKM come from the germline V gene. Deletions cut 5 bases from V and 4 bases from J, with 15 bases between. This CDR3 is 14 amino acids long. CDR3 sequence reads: CASSMPRPPYEQYF. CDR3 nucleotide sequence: TGTGCCAGCAGTATGCCCCGGCCGCCGTACGAGCAGTACTTC.